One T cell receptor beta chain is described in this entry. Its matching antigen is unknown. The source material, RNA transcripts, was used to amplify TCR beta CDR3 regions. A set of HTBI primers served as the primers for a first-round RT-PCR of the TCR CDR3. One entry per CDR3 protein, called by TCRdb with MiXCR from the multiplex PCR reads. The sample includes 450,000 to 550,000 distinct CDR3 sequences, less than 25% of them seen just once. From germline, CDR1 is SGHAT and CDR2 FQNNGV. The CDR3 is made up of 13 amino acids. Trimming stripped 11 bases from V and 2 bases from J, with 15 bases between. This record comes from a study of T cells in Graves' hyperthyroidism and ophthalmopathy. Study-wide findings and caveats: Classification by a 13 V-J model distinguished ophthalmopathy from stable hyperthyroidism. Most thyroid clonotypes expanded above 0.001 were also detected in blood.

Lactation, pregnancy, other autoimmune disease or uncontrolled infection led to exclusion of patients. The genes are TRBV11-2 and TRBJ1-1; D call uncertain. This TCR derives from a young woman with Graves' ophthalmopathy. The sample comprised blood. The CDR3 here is CACLRRVNTEAFF. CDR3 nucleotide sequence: TGTGCCTGCCTAAGGAGGGTAAACACTGAAGCTTTCTTT.